This is a list of T cell receptor beta chains from one sample in a study of neurological immune-mediated disorders. MiXCR, run by TCRdb on the 5' RACE reads, gives a single entry per CDR3 protein. The sample yields tens of thousands of distinct CDR3 sequences, roughly 3.3% seen once. What was sequenced was PBMCs. The receptors come from a woman aged 50 to 60 with multiple sclerosis. Both conserved end residues are part of each CDR3. The order of the fields is V gene, clone size, D gene, J gene, CDR3 DNA, CDR3 protein. The D gene is left open where the match is weak. Rows give clone size only sometimes, using once, few, many, or a class for an expanded clone.

TRBV7-6	few	NA	TRBJ2-3	TGTGCCAGCAGCTTGAGACCGGGCGGGCTTAGCACAGATAAGCAGTATTTT	CASSLRPGGLSTDKQYF
TRBV7-9	many	NA	TRBJ1-5	TGTGCCAGCACCATAGGGGGGAATCAGCCCCAGCATTTT	CASTIGGNQPQHF
TRBV5-6	NA	NA	TRBJ2-7	TGTGCCAGCAGCTCGGACGGTAACTACGAGCAGTACTTC	CASSSDGNYEQYF
TRBV27	many	NA	TRBJ1-2	TGTGCCGACGGGCGCAGGGGAGTAGTGCTCTATGGCTACACCTTC	CADGRRGVVLYGYTF
TRBV20-1	NA	TRBD2	TRBJ2-3	TGCAGTGCTAGTGGGGCAGCGGGGGACCCAGATACGCAGTATTTT	CSASGAAGDPDTQYF
TRBV4-3	many	NA	TRBJ2-3	TGCGCCAGCAGCCACCACCCCCTTGGGCGGGATTTAATTATGAGCACAGATACGCAGTATTTT	CASSHHPLGRDLIMSTDTQYF
TRBV27	many	NA	TRBJ2-7	TGTGCCAGCAGAAAAGGAGGGGGGCAGTACTTC	CASRKGGGQYF
TRBV20-1	many	TRBD1	TRBJ1-2	TGCAGTGCTAGCCGGACAGGGGGAAACTATGGCTACACCTTC	CSASRTGGNYGYTF
TRBV6-2/TRBV6-3	many	NA	TRBJ1-1	TGTGCCAGCAGTTACCCATCAGGACGGGGCATCGTAGGGACTGAAGCTTTCTTT	CASSYPSGRGIVGTEAFF
TRBV18	many	NA	TRBJ1-2	TGTGCCAGCTCACCAGCAGGGGAGGTCTATGGCTACACCTTC	CASSPAGEVYGYTF
TRBV20-1	NA	TRBD2	TRBJ2-5	TGCAGTGCTAGAGATGGACTAGCGGGGCCCCAAGAGACCCAGTACTTC	CSARDGLAGPQETQYF
TRBV10-3	many	TRBD1	TRBJ2-7	TGTGCCATCAGTGAGACACAGAGGACAGGATACGAGCAGTACTTC	CAISETQRTGYEQYF
TRBV29-1	many	TRBD2	TRBJ2-7	TGCAGCGTGAGGACAGCCGGGGGGGCCTCTAAGGAGTACTTC	CSVRTAGGASKEYF
TRBV5-1	many	NA	TRBJ1-1	TGCGCCAGCAGCTTGGCCGATACAAGAAACACTGAAGCTTTCTTT	CASSLADTRNTEAFF
TRBV7-9	many	NA	TRBJ2-7	TGTGCCAGCCGAGCGGTGTGGGGGGGCCTATCCTACGAGCAGTACTTC	CASRAVWGGLSYEQYF
TRBV9	many	NA	TRBJ1-1	TGTGCCAGCAGCGTAGGTCCCGCCACGGACACTGAAGCTTTCTTT	CASSVGPATDTEAFF
TRBV9	NA	TRBD1	TRBJ1-2	TGTGCCAGCGGTACCACCCCGGGACAGGGAAGCGGCTACACCTTC	CASGTTPGQGSGYTF